These 24 T cell receptor beta chains originate from one sample sequenced in a study of blood T cell repertoires in COVID-19. Here immunoSEQ multiplex PCR was the method, and the copy in TCRdb shows in-frame clones only, minus some. The profile shows about 97,000 clones, approximately 92% of them singletons. What was sequenced was peripheral blood. These receptors originate from a woman in her forties or fifties with COVID-19, enrolled during active disease.

This sequence joins TRBV6-5 and TRBJ1-2; 10 positions agree with TRBD1. Trimming removed 2 bases from V and 5 bases from J; junction bases left unmatched: 2. Germline values: CDR1 MNHEY, CDR2 SVGAGI. CDR3 length equals 14 residues. DNA for the CDR3: TGTGCCAGCAGTTACGGACAGGGGGGTTATGGCTACACCTTC. Protein: CASSYGQGGYGYTF.

The chain joins TRBV10-1 to TRBJ1-1; no firm D call. This CDR3 spans 11 amino acids. The V gene lost 8 bases and the J gene lost 9 bases, with 13 bases spanning the gap. The germline gives CDR1 WNHNN, CDR2 SYGVQD (reference sequence). CDR3 region: CASSDRLKAFF. The CDR3 region has the DNA TGCGCCAGCTCCGATCGACTAAAAGCTTTCTTT.

The V gene is TRBV11-3, the J gene TRBJ2-3; D perhaps matches TRBD2 (6 bases). Germline loops: CDR1 SGHNT, CDR2 YENEEA. The CDR3 covers 16 residues. Trimming took 1 base from V and 5 from J, leaving 16 bases between them. CDR3 residues: CASSLGDSLYLDTQYF. CDR3 sequence (DNA): TGTGCCAGCAGCTTAGGGGACTCCCTGTATTTAGATACGCAGTATTTT.

V gene TRBV18 combines with J gene TRBJ1-1, with D possibly being TRBD1 (5 bases). There are 15 residues in the CDR3. The germline CDR1 and CDR2 sequences are KGHSH and LQKENI. Between the trimmed V and J ends, which lost 3 bases and 0 bases, there was a span of 11 bases. CDR3 sequence reads: CASSPAGTMNTEAFF. CDR3 nucleotides: TGTGCCAGCTCACCTGCGGGGACCATGAACACTGAAGCTTTCTTT.

The gene calls are TRBV5-1 and TRBJ2-3; D gene unclear. The CDR3 loop spans 14 amino acids. Trimming stripped 0 bases from V and 4 bases from J, with 9 bases between. The germline V gene has CDR1 SGHRS and CDR2 YFSETQ. The CDR3 DNA sequence: TGCGCCAGCAGCTTGGGGGCACTCTCAGATACGCAGTATTTT. It specifies CASSLGALSDTQYF.

The chain combines TRBV7-3 with TRBJ1-5, with D perhaps matching TRBD1 (5 bases). Germline V gene lookup returns CDR1 SGHTA and CDR2 FQGTGA. The CDR3 contains 14 residues. The V and J ends lost 9 bases and 5 bases respectively, with 17 bases between them. CDR3 sequence: CARLGRGGDQPQHF. The CDR3 nucleotides read TGTGCCAGGTTAGGGAGGGGAGGGGATCAGCCCCAGCATTTT.

The chain uses TRBV5-1 and TRBJ1-1; a weak D match, TRBD1 (5 bases). Trimming stripped 0 bases from V and 0 bases from J, with 9 bases between. The CDR3 extends over 15 amino acids. Germline V gives CDR1 SGHRS, CDR2 YFSETQ. The CDR3 here is CASSLAAGLNTEAFF. The CDR3 DNA is TGCGCCAGCAGCTTGGCGGCAGGGCTGAACACTGAAGCTTTCTTT. Supplemented by reference TRBV5-1 and TRBJ1-1, the full variable domain reads KAGVTQTPRYLIKTRGQQVTLSCSPISGHRSVSWYQQTPGQGLQFLFEYFSETQRNKGNFPGRFSGRQFSNSRSEMNVSTLELGDSALYLCASSLAAGLNTEAFFGQGTRLTVV.

This clone was found a few times. V usage is TRBV28 and J usage is TRBJ1-4; TRBD1 matches 10 bases. CDR1 and CDR2 from the germline V gene are MDHEN and SYDVKM. The CDR3 sequence is 17 residues long. The V segment lost 5 bases and the J segment 6 bases; nucleotides outside the gene matches: 12. The CDR3 DNA reads TGTGCCAGCAGTCCGACAGGGGGCCGATTGAGTCATGAAAAACTGTTTTTT. Translating gives CASSPTGGRLSHEKLFF.

This clone is a singleton in its sample. The CDR3 protein is CASSPPTEVTGELFF. The DNA of the CDR3 is TGTGCCAGCTCACCACCGACAGAAGTTACTGGGGAGCTGTTTTTT. The chain uses TRBV18 and TRBJ2-2; a weak D match, TRBD1 (5 bases). V was cut by 0 bases and J by 8 bases, with 13 bases left in between. Germline assignment: CDR1 KGHSH and CDR2 LQKENI. The CDR3 totals 15 residues.

This clone showed up just a few times. Other DNA sequences from this sample encode an identical CDR3 as well. J is TRBJ1-6 and V is TRBV6-5, with 9 bases lining up with TRBD1. Germline loops: CDR1 MNHEY, CDR2 SVGAGI. V was clipped by 2 bases and J by 7 bases; unmatched bases: 0. The CDR3 runs to 14 residues. This CDR3 reads CASSYGTGNSPLHF. The CDR3 DNA sequence: TGTGCCAGCAGTTACGGGACAGGGAATTCACCCCTCCACTTT.

The chain links TRBV6-6 to TRBJ2-7, with 10 bases identical to TRBD2. The CDR3 is made up of 15 amino acids. Germline values: CDR1 MNHNY, CDR2 SVGAGI (reference sequence). Unmatched junction bases numbered 7, after V lost 8 bases and J lost 0 bases. The chain's CDR3 is CASWPGLASSYEQYF. The CDR3 coding sequence is TGTGCCAGCTGGCCGGGACTAGCGAGCTCCTACGAGCAGTACTTC.

The genes are TRBV2 and TRBJ2-7; 7 nucleotides align to TRBD2. The V gene end was trimmed by 8 bases and the J gene end by 2 bases; junction bases not matched to a gene: 9. CDR1 and CDR2 from the germline V gene are SNHLY and FYNNEI. The CDR3 totals 14 residues. The CDR3 here is CASLRGSGTYEQYF. DNA of the CDR3: TGTGCCAGCCTTAGGGGAAGCGGGACCTACGAGCAGTACTTC.

The V and J genes are TRBV24-1 and TRBJ2-2; 8 nucleotides line up with TRBD1. The CDR3 is 15 residues long. V gave up 7 bases and J gave up 5 bases; unmatched junction bases: 8. Per germline, CDR1 KGHDR and CDR2 SFDVKD. For the CDR3, the DNA is TGTGCCACCAGCGTCAGGGGGCAGGTGACCGGGGAGCTGTTTTTT. It translates to CATSVRGQVTGELFF.

Written as DNA, the CDR3 is TGTGCCAGCAGCTTGGTACCCGGTAGCACAGATACGCAGTATTTT. Its protein product is CASSLVPGSTDTQYF. The chain has TRBV5-6 and TRBJ2-3; D not resolved. Looked up from germline, CDR1 is SGHDT and CDR2 is YYEEEE. This CDR3 region has 15 residues. V lost 0 bases to trimming and J lost 0 bases, with 8 bases between them.

The chain has TRBV5-1 and TRBJ2-3; 13 bases line up with TRBD2. Germline assignment: CDR1 SGHRS and CDR2 YFSETQ. With 0 bases clipped from V and 4 bases from J, the junction kept 2 bases outside the gene matches. The CDR3 totals 16 residues. The CDR3: CASSLDTSGGADTQYF. DNA of the CDR3: TGCGCCAGCAGCTTGGATACTAGCGGGGGGGCAGATACGCAGTATTTT. The whole variable domain, remainder taken from reference TRBV5-1 and TRBJ2-3, is KAGVTQTPRYLIKTRGQQVTLSCSPISGHRSVSWYQQTPGQGLQFLFEYFSETQRNKGNFPGRFSGRQFSNSRSEMNVSTLELGDSALYLCASSLDTSGGADTQYFGPGTRLTVL.

The rearrangement uses TRBV28 and TRBJ2-7; 7 bases map to TRBD1. Germline V lookup: CDR1 MDHEN, CDR2 SYDVKM. This CDR3 contains 14 residues. V shed 5 bases, J shed 2 bases, and the junction held 6 bases outside the gene matches. The CDR3 nucleotides read TGTGCCAGCAGTCCCGCAGGGGGAGCCTACGAGCAGTACGTC. This gives the protein CASSPAGGAYEQYV.

The V call is TRBV5-8, the J call TRBJ1-5; D possibly corresponds to TRBD1 (6 bases). CDR3 length: 15 residues. Trimming stripped 5 bases from V and 4 bases from J, with 16 bases between. From germline, CDR1 is SGHTS and CDR2 YDEGEE. In DNA form, the CDR3 reads TGTGCCAGCAGGGGACAACGGACGAAAAATCAGCCCCAGCATTTT. Its protein product is CASRGQRTKNQPQHF.

V usage is TRBV24-1 and J usage is TRBJ2-3; TRBD2 agrees at 14 bases. CDR3 length equals 16 residues. The trim removed 7 bases at V and 3 bases at J, leaving 5 bases unmatched. CDR1 KGHDR and CDR2 SFDVKD come from the germline V gene. The CDR3 is CATRTSGGARTDTQYF. CDR3 DNA sequence: TGTGCCACCAGGACTAGCGGGGGGGCCCGGACAGATACGCAGTATTTT.

The chain has TRBV6-5 and TRBJ1-6, with 8 bases fitting TRBD1. Germline loops: CDR1 MNHEY, CDR2 SVGAGI. The CDR3 length is 14 residues. V trimming: 5 bases; J trimming: 6 bases; junction bases outside the gene matches: 3. The CDR3 here is CASSPQGANSPLHF. The CDR3 region has the DNA TGTGCCAGCAGTCCTCAGGGGGCTAATTCACCCCTCCACTTT.

J is TRBJ2-1 and V is TRBV28, with 8 positions matching TRBD1. The ends lost 3 bases at V and 1 base at J; junction bases unmatched: 14. The CDR3 runs 19 residues. Germline V CDR1 and CDR2: MDHEN, SYDVKM. CDR3 in amino acids: CASSFGVQGASSSYNEQFF. The CDR3 DNA follows: TGTGCCAGCAGTTTTGGGGTGCAGGGGGCTTCATCATCCTACAATGAGCAGTTCTTC.

The V call is TRBV28, the J call TRBJ1-1; TRBD1 is a possible D gene (5 bases). Germline lookup yields CDR1 MDHEN and CDR2 SYDVKM. With 4 bases removed from V and 5 bases from J, the gap between germline ends came to 17 bases. The CDR3 is 15 residues long. The CDR3 DNA follows: TGTGCCAGCAGTTCTTGGTTCAGGGAGGGGACTGAAGCTTTCTTT. It encodes CASSSWFREGTEAFF.

CDR3 sequence reads: CASSLSPGRFYDQPQHF. The CDR3 region has the DNA TGTGCCAGCAGCTTAAGTCCAGGGCGGTTCTATGATCAGCCCCAGCATTTT. The chain is built from TRBV5-6 and TRBJ1-5, with D tentatively TRBD1 (5 bases). This CDR3 is 17 amino acids long. V was trimmed by 2 bases and J by 5 bases, leaving 20 bases between them. CDR1 and CDR2 (germline): SGHDT, YYEEEE. The entire variable domain, with the rest obtained from reference TRBV5-6 and TRBJ1-5, is as follows: DAGVTQSPTHLIKTRGQQVTLRCSPKSGHDTVSWYQQALGQGPQFIFQYYEEEERQRGNFPDRFSGHQFPNYSSELNVNALLLGDSALYLCASSLSPGRFYDQPQHFGDGTRLSIL.

The V call is TRBV12-3 or TRBV12-4, the J call TRBJ1-2; 9 nucleotides align to TRBD1. The length of the CDR3 is 13 residues. With 7 bases clipped from V and 8 bases from J, the junction kept 8 bases outside the gene matches. Written as DNA, the CDR3 is TGTGCCAGCAACGGGGACAGGGCTGGGGGCTACACCTTC. It is translated as CASNGDRAGGYTF.

The chain couples TRBV29-1 to TRBJ2-6; D gene ambiguous. CDR1 is SQVTM, CDR2 ANQGSEA, per germline. This CDR3 is built from 13 residues. The ends were cut back, 7 bases at V and 2 bases at J, with 9 bases in the middle. CDR3 sequence (DNA): TGCAGCGCCTCGGGTACTGGGGCCAACGTCCTGACTTTC. It codes for CSASGTGANVLTF.